The 19 T cell receptor beta chains presented below share a single source sample, sequenced in a study of beta chain features in type 1 diabetes (dated by TCRdb to between 2017 and 2018). General findings and caveats noted by the study authors: Type 1 diabetes patients showed a moderate but significant shortening of TCRB CDR3 length in all four CD4+ subsets.

These receptors lack a known antigen. The library relied on the immunoSEQ multiplex PCR assay. All of the isolated RNA was reverse transcribed with the High Capacity cDNA Reverse Transcription Kit, so expressed TCRB transcripts were sequenced. In its TCRdb copy, this immuneACCESS table keeps in-frame sequences only and misses some clones. Where compared with another copy, unresolved V genes explain less than half of these, and the others have no known cause. This sample lists approximately 57,000 clones; around 56% were detected once. Of the sample, around 2.5% is held by the ten largest clones. Material: Tregs from blood. The cell subset or site label on this specimen signifies: regulatory CD4+ T cells. These receptor sequences come from a middle-aged woman with type 1 diabetes.

This chain links TRBV18 with TRBJ2-7, with 11 bases that match TRBD2. The CDR3 totals 16 residues. Germline CDR1 is KGHSH and CDR2 is LQKENI. Unmatched junction bases numbered 9, after V lost 6 bases and J lost 2 bases. The CDR3 nucleotides read TGTGCCAGCTCCCTAACAAGACTAGCGGGAACCTACGAGCAGTACTTC. This translates into CASSLTRLAGTYEQYF. Supplemented by reference TRBV18 and TRBJ2-7, the full variable domain reads NAGVMQNPRHLVRRRGQEARLRCSPMKGHSHVYWYRQLPEEGLKFMVYLQKENIIDESGMPKERFSAEFPKEGPSILRIQQVVRGDSAAYFCASSLTRLAGTYEQYFGPGTRLTVT.

The rearrangement uses TRBV7-2 and TRBJ2-2; 9 bases map to TRBD2. The J segment lost 5 bases and the V segment lost 5 bases, leaving 6 bases of the junction unmatched. Germline CDR1 reads SGHTA; CDR2 reads FQGNSA. The CDR3 runs to 15 residues. CDR3 sequence (DNA): TGTGCCAGCAGCCCTGGACTAGCGAGAACCGGGGAGCTGTTTTTT. Its translation is CASSPGLARTGELFF. The full variable domain, completed using reference TRBV7-2 and TRBJ2-2, is GAGVSQSPSNKVTEKGKDVELRCDPISGHTALYWYRQSLGQGLEFLIYFQGNSAPDKSGLPSDRFSAERTGGSVSTLTIQRTQQEDSAVYLCASSPGLARTGELFFGEGSRLTVL.

This clone was picked up a small number of times. The chain joins TRBV28 to TRBJ1-2; D gene uncertain. The CDR3 runs to 12 residues. Germline loops: CDR1 MDHEN, CDR2 SYDVKM. V lost 1 base and J lost 13, with 13 bases in between. The CDR3 loop is CASSLYQAVPTF. The CDR3 DNA is TGTGCCAGCAGTTTATACCAGGCAGTTCCCACCTTC.

The V gene is TRBV4-2, the J gene TRBJ2-7; TRBD2 agrees at 12 bases. Germline V gene data show CDR1 as LGHNA and CDR2 as YNFKEQ. V shed 3 bases and J 2 bases; nucleotides not matched to a gene: 8. The CDR3 totals 17 residues. CDR3 in DNA: TGTGCCAGCAGCCAGCGACTAGCGGGAGAAAAACCCTACGAGCAGTACTTC. Protein sequence: CASSQRLAGEKPYEQYF.

Concerning this clone: The junction and the germline gene differ at one end; a read error may be behind it. The sample carries other DNA sequences with the same CDR3. The chain recombines TRBV6-5 with TRBJ2-7, with D possibly TRBD1 on 7 matching bases. Germline lookup yields CDR1 MNHEY and CDR2 SVGAGI. The CDR3 totals 15 residues. The CDR3 DNA is TGTGCCAGCAGTTACACGGGGGACAGCTCCTACGAGCAGTATTTC. Translated: CASSYTGDSSYEQYF.

This clone was seen more than once but under ten times. The chain joins TRBV5-1 to TRBJ2-7, with 10 bases aligning to TRBD1. This CDR3 spans 14 amino acids. The germline V gene has CDR1 SGHRS and CDR2 YFSETQ. V gave up 4 bases and J gave up 7 bases; unmatched junction bases: 8. This CDR3 reads CASSPGTGDREQYF. The CDR3 nucleotides are TGCGCCAGCAGCCCTGGGACAGGGGACAGGGAGCAGTACTTC.

The J gene is TRBJ1-4, the V gene TRBV28; tentatively, D is TRBD1 (6 bases). There are 15 residues in the CDR3. Looked up from germline, CDR1 is MDHEN and CDR2 is SYDVKM. V was pared by 7 bases and J by 7 bases, with 19 bases between. Here the CDR3 reads CASIHGRQVGEKLFF. CDR3 DNA sequence: TGTGCCAGCATCCACGGCAGACAGGTCGGTGAAAAACTGTTTTTT. Combining the CDR3 with reference TRBV28 and TRBJ1-4 gives the whole variable domain DVKVTQSSRYLVKRTGEKVFLECVQDMDHENMFWYRQDPGLGLRLIYFSYDVKMKEKGDIPEGYSVSREKKERFSLILESASTNQTSMYLCASIHGRQVGEKLFFGSGTQLSVL.

The rearrangement links TRBV28 to TRBJ2-6; TRBD2 aligns across 7 bases. The V gene end was trimmed by 6 bases and the J gene end by 4 bases; junction bases not matched to a gene: 15. The CDR3 totals 18 residues. The V gene's germline CDR1 is MDHEN and CDR2 SYDVKM. The CDR3 coding sequence is TGTGCCAGCAGGCCCTGGGAGGGATTACGTTTCGGGGCCAACGTCCTGACTTTC. Encoded protein: CASRPWEGLRFGANVLTF.

The rearrangement joins TRBV6-5 to TRBJ2-5; 12 nucleotides line up with TRBD2. Judging by the DNA end, TRBJ2-7 fits better; the J call may be wrong. This CDR3 spans 15 amino acids. Germline V lookup: CDR1 MNHEY, CDR2 SVGAGI. The CDR3, as DNA: TGTGCCAGCAGTTGGGGAACTAGCGGGAGGTACGAGCAGTACTTC. Translation: CASSWGTSGRYEQYF.

This sequence joins TRBV7-2 and TRBJ1-5, with a weak D call TRBD1 (5 bases). V was shortened by 4 bases and J by 0 bases, with 13 bases between the two germline ends. CDR1 and CDR2 from the germline V gene are SGHTA and FQGNSA. This CDR3 contains 16 residues. The CDR3 reads CASSWGGTASNQPQHF. Written as DNA, the CDR3 is TGTGCCAGCAGCTGGGGAGGGACGGCTAGCAATCAGCCCCAGCATTTT.

The CDR3 nucleotides are TGTGCCAGCTCACGAGGGACAACTAACACTGAAGCTTTCTTT. This codes for CASSRGTTNTEAFF. The rearrangement uses TRBV18 and TRBJ1-1, with D possibly being TRBD1 (6 bases). The germline V gene encodes CDR1 KGHSH and CDR2 LQKENI. The length of the CDR3 is 14 residues. Deletions cut 4 bases from V and 2 bases from J, with 11 bases between.

The CDR3 is CACPGLKETQYF. The DNA for the CDR3 is TGTGCCTGTCCGGGACTAAAAGAGACCCAGTACTTC. The V gene is TRBV30, the J gene TRBJ2-5; 7 bases map to TRBD2. CDR1 is GTSNPN, CDR2 SVGIG, per germline (reference sequence). Unmatched junction bases numbered 4, after V lost 6 bases and J lost 3 bases. The CDR3 spans 12 residues.

This clone was found a few times. The DNA for the CDR3 is TGCGCCAGCAGCGGGCTACAGGGTTCCGGGGCCAACGTCCTGACTTTC. Translated: CASSGLQGSGANVLTF. The chain has TRBV5-1 and TRBJ2-6; D is perhaps TRBD1 (6 bases). Looked up from germline, CDR1 is SGHRS and CDR2 is YFSETQ. V lost 4 bases and J lost 4, with 15 bases in between. The CDR3 is 16 amino acids.

This clone was observed a handful of times. This chain links TRBV7-6 with TRBJ2-1; 13 bases line up with TRBD2. CDR1 and CDR2 from the germline V gene are SGHVS and FNYEAQ. V shed 5 bases and J 12 bases; nucleotides not matched to a gene: 22. The CDR3 length is 19 residues. Written as DNA, the CDR3 is TGTGCCAGCAGCGCAACTATCTTCGGGACTAGCGGGACGCTAGTGGTGCAGTTCTTC. Amino acids: CASSATIFGTSGTLVVQFF. Drawing the rest from reference TRBV7-6 and TRBJ2-1, the complete variable domain is GAGVSQSPRYKVTKRGQDVALRCDPISGHVSLYWYRQALGQGPEFLTYFNYEAQQDKSGLPNDRFSAERPEGSISTLTIQRTEQRDSAMYRCASSATIFGTSGTLVVQFFGPGTRLTVL.

This clone showed up just a few times. The V and J genes are TRBV7-2 and TRBJ1-3; D remains ambiguous. The V gene lost 1 base and the J gene lost 4 bases, with 11 bases spanning the gap. The germline gives CDR1 SGHTA, CDR2 FQGNSA. The CDR3 length is 15 residues. The CDR3 bases are TGTGCCAGCAGCTTAGAAGGCGGGAGCGGAAACACCATATATTTT. Its protein product is CASSLEGGSGNTIYF.

This chain joins TRBV5-1 and TRBJ2-1, with unresolved D. The CDR3 sequence is 14 residues long. CDR1 is SGHRS, CDR2 YFSETQ, per germline. V shed 4 bases and J shed 0 bases, with 8 bases lying between them. The CDR3 loop reads CASSPSSSYNEQFF. CDR3 coding DNA: TGCGCCAGCAGCCCGAGTAGCTCCTACAATGAGCAGTTCTTC.

This clone has more than one count but fewer than ten. The genes are TRBV7-2 and TRBJ2-2, with a weak D call TRBD1 (6 bases). This CDR3 comprises 15 residues. Germline CDR1 is SGHTA and CDR2 is FQGNSA. Between the trimmed V and J ends, which lost 5 bases and 5 bases, there was a span of 15 bases. CDR3 bases: TGTGCCAGCAGCCCGGACAGTTTACGGACCGGGGAGCTGTTTTTT. It specifies CASSPDSLRTGELFF. The full variable domain, in which reference TRBV7-2 and TRBJ2-2 provide the parts outside the CDR3, is GAGVSQSPSNKVTEKGKDVELRCDPISGHTALYWYRQSLGQGLEFLIYFQGNSAPDKSGLPSDRFSAERTGGSVSTLTIQRTQQEDSAVYLCASSPDSLRTGELFFGEGSRLTVL.

The rearrangement joins TRBV7-8 to TRBJ2-1; D remains unclear. Germline assignment: CDR1 SGHVS and CDR2 FQNEAQ. There are 11 residues in the CDR3. Trimming removed 0 bases from V and 11 bases from J, with 5 bases in between. The CDR3 DNA is TGTGCCAGCAGCTTAGCCTACCAGCAGTTCTTC. Translated, it gives CASSLAYQQFF.

This CDR3 is CASSLGAGAVNEQFF. CDR3 sequence (DNA): TGTGCCAGCAGCTTAGGGGCGGGAGCGGTCAATGAGCAGTTCTTC. The J gene is TRBJ2-1, the V gene TRBV7-2; 7 positions match TRBD2. Germline loops: CDR1 SGHTA, CDR2 FQGNSA. The CDR3 is made up of 15 amino acids. V shed 1 base, J shed 6 bases, and the junction held 6 bases outside the gene matches.